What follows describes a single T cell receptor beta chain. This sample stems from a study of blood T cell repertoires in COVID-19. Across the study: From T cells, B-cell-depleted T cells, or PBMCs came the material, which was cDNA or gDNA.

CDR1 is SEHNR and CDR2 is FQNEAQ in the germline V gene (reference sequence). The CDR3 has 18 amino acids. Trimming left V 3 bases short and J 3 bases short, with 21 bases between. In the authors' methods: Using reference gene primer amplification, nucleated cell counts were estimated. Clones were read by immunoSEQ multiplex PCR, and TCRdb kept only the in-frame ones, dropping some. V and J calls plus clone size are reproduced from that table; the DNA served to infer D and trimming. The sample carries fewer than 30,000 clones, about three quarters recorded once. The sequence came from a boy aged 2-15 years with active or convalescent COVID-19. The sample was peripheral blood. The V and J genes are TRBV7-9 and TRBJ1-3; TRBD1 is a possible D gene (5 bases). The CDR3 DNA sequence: TGTGCCAGCAGCTTGTACAGGACCTGGATGTTTGTTGGAAACACCATATATTTT. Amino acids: CASSLYRTWMFVGNTIYF.